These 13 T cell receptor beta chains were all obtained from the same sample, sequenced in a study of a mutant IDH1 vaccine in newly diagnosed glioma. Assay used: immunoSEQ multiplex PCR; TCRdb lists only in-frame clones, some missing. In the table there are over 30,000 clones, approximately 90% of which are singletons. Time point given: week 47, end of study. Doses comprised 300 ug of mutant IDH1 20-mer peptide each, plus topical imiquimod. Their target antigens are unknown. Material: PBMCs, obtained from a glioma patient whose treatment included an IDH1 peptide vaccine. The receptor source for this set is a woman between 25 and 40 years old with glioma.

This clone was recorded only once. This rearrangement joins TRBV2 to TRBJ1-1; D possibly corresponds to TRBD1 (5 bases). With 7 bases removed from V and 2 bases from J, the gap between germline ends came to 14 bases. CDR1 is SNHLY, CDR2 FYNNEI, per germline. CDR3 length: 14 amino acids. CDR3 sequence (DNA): TGTGCCAGCACCGATCAGGGTCTTAACACTGAAGCTTTCTTT. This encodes CASTDQGLNTEAFF.

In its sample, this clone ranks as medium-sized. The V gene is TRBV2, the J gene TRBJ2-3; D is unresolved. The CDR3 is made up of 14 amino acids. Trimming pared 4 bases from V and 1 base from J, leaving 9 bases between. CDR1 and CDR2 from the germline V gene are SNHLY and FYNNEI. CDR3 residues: CASSAAWGTDTQYF. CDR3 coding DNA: TGTGCCAGCAGTGCGGCCTGGGGCACAGATACGCAGTATTTT.

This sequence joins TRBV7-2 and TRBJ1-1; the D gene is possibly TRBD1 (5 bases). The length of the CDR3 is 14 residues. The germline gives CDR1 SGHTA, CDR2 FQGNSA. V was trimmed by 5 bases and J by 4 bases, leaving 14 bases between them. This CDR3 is CASSVRVSGTEAFF. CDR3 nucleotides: TGTGCCAGCAGCGTCAGGGTATCAGGCACTGAAGCTTTCTTT.

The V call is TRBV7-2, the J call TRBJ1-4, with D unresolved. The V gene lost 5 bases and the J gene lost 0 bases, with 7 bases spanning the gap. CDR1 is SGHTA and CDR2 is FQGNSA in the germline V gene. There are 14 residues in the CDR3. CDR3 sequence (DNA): TGTGCCAGCAGCCCGGTTGCAACTAATGAAAAACTGTTTTTT. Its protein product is CASSPVATNEKLFF. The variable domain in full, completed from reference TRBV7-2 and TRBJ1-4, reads GAGVSQSPSNKVTEKGKDVELRCDPISGHTALYWYRQSLGQGLEFLIYFQGNSAPDKSGLPSDRFSAERTGGSVSTLTIQRTQQEDSAVYLCASSPVATNEKLFFGSGTQLSVL.

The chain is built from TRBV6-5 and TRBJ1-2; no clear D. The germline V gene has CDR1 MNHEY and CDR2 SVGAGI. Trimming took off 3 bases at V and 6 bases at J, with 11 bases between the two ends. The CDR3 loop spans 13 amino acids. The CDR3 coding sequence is TGTGCCAGCAGTTATGGTTTCGAGGATGGCTACACCTTC. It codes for CASSYGFEDGYTF.

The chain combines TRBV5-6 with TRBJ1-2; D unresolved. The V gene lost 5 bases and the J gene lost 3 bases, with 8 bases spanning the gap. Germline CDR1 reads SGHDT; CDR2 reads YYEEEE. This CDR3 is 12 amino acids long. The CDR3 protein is CASREGYYGYTF. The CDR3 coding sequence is TGTGCCAGCAGAGAGGGATACTATGGCTACACCTTC.

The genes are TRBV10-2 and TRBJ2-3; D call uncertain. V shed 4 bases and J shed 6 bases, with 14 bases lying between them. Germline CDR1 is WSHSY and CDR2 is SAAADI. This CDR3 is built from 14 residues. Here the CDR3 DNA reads TGCGCCAGCAGTGCCCATGAGTCACCGGATACGCAGTATTTT. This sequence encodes CASSAHESPDTQYF.

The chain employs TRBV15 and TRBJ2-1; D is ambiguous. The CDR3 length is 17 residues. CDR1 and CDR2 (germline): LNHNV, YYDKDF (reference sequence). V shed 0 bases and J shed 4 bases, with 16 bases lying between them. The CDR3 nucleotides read TGTGCCACCAGCAGAGATCGGGTCGACCAAGGGTACAATGAGCAGTTCTTC. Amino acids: CATSRDRVDQGYNEQFF.

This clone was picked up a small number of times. The CDR3 DNA follows: TGTGCCATCAGTGGGCGCGGGGGGAACACTGAAGCTTTCTTT. Translated, it gives CAISGRGGNTEAFF. This chain connects TRBV10-3 to TRBJ1-1; D is possibly TRBD1 (5 bases). The CDR3 has 14 residues. Germline CDR1 and CDR2: ENHRY and SYGVKD. The V end was cut by 4 bases, the J end by 1 base, with 10 bases between.

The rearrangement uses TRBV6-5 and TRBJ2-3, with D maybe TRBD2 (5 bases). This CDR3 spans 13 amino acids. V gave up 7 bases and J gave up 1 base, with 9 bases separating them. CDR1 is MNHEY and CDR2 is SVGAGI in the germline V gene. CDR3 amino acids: CASTPGGTDTQYF. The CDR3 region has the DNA TGTGCCAGCACCCCCGGGGGCACAGATACGCAGTATTTT.

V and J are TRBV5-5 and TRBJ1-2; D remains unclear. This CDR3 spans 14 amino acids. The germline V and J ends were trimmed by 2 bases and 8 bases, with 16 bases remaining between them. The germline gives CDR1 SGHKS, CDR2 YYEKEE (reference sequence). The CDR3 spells CASSLVGMDHGYTF. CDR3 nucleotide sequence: TGTGCCAGCAGCTTAGTAGGGATGGATCACGGCTACACCTTC.

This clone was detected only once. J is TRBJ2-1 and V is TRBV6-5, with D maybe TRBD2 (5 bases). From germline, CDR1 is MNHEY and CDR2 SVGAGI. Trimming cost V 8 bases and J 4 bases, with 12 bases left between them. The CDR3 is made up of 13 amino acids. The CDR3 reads CASRETVYNEQFF. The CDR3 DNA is TGTGCCAGCCGGGAAACGGTATACAATGAGCAGTTCTTC.

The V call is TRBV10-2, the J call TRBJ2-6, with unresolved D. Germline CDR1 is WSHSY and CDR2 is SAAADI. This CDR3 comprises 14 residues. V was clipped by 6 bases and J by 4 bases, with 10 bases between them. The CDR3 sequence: CASSPARGANVLTF. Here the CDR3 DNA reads TGCGCCAGCAGCCCCGCCCGGGGGGCCAACGTCCTGACTTTC.